This T cell receptor beta chain was obtained from a study of cytomegalovirus exposure and HLA in healthy donors. This PCR relied on a set of 60 Vbeta primers and 13 Jbeta primers. Repertoires were generated with immunoSEQ multiplex PCR, while TCRdb's copy carries only in-frame clones and drops some. The sample holds under 95,000 clones, approximately 80% seen once. Germline V CDR1 and CDR2: SQVTM, ANQGSEA. The CDR3 runs 17 residues. V trimming: 6 bases; J trimming: 6 bases; junction bases outside the gene matches: 17. The TCR originated in a man aged 30 to 39 in good health and CMV-seropositive. The sample consisted of PBMCs. V gene TRBV29-1 combines with J gene TRBJ1-5, with 10 positions matching TRBD1. DNA for the CDR3: TGCAGCGTGCCCGGGACAGGGGCCGGCAGGGGCAGTCAGCCCCAGCATTTT. Translated, it gives CSVPGTGAGRGSQPQHF. The variable domain in full, with the rest retrieved from reference TRBV29-1 and TRBJ1-5, is SAVISQKPSRDICQRGTSLTIQCQVDSQVTMMFWYRQQPGQSLTLIATANQGSEATYESGFVIDKFPISRPNLTFSTLTVSNMSPEDSSIYLCSVPGTGAGRGSQPQHFGDGTRLSIL.